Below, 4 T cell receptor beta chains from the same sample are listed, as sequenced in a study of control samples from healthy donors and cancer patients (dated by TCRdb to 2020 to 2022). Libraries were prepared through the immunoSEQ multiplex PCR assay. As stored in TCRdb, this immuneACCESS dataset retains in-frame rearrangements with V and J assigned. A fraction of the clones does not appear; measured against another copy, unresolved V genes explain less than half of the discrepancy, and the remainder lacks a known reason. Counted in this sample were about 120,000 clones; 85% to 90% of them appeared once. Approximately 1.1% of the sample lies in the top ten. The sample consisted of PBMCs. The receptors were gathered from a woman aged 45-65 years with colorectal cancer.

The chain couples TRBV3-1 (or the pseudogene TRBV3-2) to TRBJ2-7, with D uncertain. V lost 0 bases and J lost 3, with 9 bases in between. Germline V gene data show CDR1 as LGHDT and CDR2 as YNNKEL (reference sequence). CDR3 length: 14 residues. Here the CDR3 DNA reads TGTGCCAGCAGCCAAGAGGCTGGGGACTACGAGCAGTACTTC. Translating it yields CASSQEAGDYEQYF.

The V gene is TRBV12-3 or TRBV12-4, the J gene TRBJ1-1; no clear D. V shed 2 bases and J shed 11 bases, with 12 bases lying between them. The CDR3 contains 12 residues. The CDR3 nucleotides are TGTGCCAGCAGTTTACGGCGCACGTGGGCTTTCTTT. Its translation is CASSLRRTWAFF.

CDR3 sequence (DNA): TGTGCCAGCAGCTTCCTTACGGGGTCCCAGCATTTT. Its translation is CASSFLTGSQHF. J is TRBJ1-5 and V is TRBV5-5; D is uncertain. Germline CDR1 SGHKS, CDR2 YYEKEE (reference sequence). CDR3 size: 12 residues. The ends were cut back, 2 bases at V and 11 bases at J, with 11 bases in the middle.

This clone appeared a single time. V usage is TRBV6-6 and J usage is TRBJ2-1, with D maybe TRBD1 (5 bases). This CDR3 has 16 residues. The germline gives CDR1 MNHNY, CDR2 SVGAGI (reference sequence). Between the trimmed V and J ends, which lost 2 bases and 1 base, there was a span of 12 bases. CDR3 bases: TGTGCCAGCAGTTACCGAACCAGGGATTCCTACAATGAGCAGTTCTTC. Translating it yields CASSYRTRDSYNEQFF.